These 20 T cell receptor beta chains came from one sample sequenced in a study of blood T cell repertoires in COVID-19. Profiling relied on immunoSEQ multiplex PCR, and the TCRdb table lists in-frame clones only, not all of them. The data hold about 180,000 clones, with around 83% observed a single time. The sequenced sample was peripheral blood. The receptors stem from a human donor in a cohort sampled during active COVID-19.

This sequence joins TRBV5-4 and TRBJ2-7; possibly TRBD2 for D (6 bases). This CDR3 comprises 14 residues. The germline V and J ends were trimmed by 3 bases and 0 bases, with 10 bases remaining between them. Germline V gene sequence: CDR1 SGHNT, CDR2 YYREEE (reference sequence). CDR3 in DNA: TGTGCCAGCAGCTCGGGACTGAGCTCCTACGAGCAGTACTTC. It translates to CASSSGLSSYEQYF.

The rearrangement uses TRBV5-1 and TRBJ1-5; D remains ambiguous. The CDR3 extends over 14 amino acids. CDR1 is SGHRS and CDR2 is YFSETQ in the germline V gene. Trimming took 4 bases from V and 5 from J, leaving 13 bases between them. The CDR3 DNA is TGCGCCAGCAGCCCTGGATCGGGGTATCAGCCCCAGCATTTT. Amino acids: CASSPGSGYQPQHF.

The chain uses TRBV9 and TRBJ2-1; tentative D call: TRBD2 (6 bases). Trimming stripped 1 base from V and 5 bases from J, with 10 bases between. This CDR3 spans 14 amino acids. CDR1 and CDR2 (germline): SGDLS, YYNGEE. CDR3 sequence: CASSVQTSNNEQFF. The CDR3 region has the DNA TGTGCCAGCAGCGTACAAACTAGCAACAATGAGCAGTTCTTC.

This clone was seen only a few times. This chain links TRBV21-1 with TRBJ2-7; no DNA check was done on the table's D call, TRBD2. TRBV21-1 is a pseudogene. This CDR3 has 11 amino acids. CDR3 DNA sequence: TGTGCCAGCAGCCTTCCCTACGAGCAGTACTTC. Translation gives CASSLPYEQYF.

A few counts support this clone. The rearrangement links TRBV6-5 to TRBJ1-6; no firm D call. Germline V CDR1 and CDR2: MNHEY, SVGAGI. This CDR3 has 14 amino acids. Trimming took off 4 bases at V and 7 bases at J, with 11 bases between the two ends. CDR3 nucleotides: TGTGCCAGCAGTTTAGTACCCCTGAATTCACCCCTCCACTTT. This gives the protein CASSLVPLNSPLHF.

The chain is built from TRBV6-2 or TRBV6-3 and TRBJ2-2; D is possibly TRBD1 (5 bases). The germline V and J ends were trimmed by 6 bases and 6 bases, with 17 bases remaining between them. Per the germline V gene, CDR1 is MNHEY and CDR2 is SVGEGT. CDR3 length: 15 amino acids. The CDR3 loop is CASSLTDTKSGELFF. In DNA, the CDR3 is TGTGCCAGCAGCCTTACGGACACCAAGTCCGGGGAGCTGTTTTTT.

As regards this clone: Other DNA sequences in the same sample also yield this CDR3. The chain uses TRBV6-5 and TRBJ2-7; 8 nucleotides match TRBD1. The CDR3 sequence is 14 residues long. V lost 4 bases to trimming and J lost 1 base; unmatched junction nucleotides: 3. Germline V gene sequence: CDR1 MNHEY, CDR2 SVGAGI. The CDR3 spells CASSSGTGSYEQYF. The DNA of the CDR3 is TGTGCCAGCAGTTCCGGGACAGGTTCCTACGAGCAGTACTTC.

The rearrangement uses TRBV10-3 and TRBJ1-4; D is possibly TRBD1 (5 bases). The germline gives CDR1 ENHRY, CDR2 SYGVKD. This CDR3 has 15 amino acids. With 6 bases removed from V and 7 bases from J, the gap between germline ends came to 18 bases. CDR3 nucleotide sequence: TGTGCCATCAGGGCTGACAGCGTCGGATCTGAAAAACTGTTTTTT. This codes for CAIRADSVGSEKLFF.

The V call is TRBV9, the J call TRBJ1-1; D gene uncertain. The V and J ends lost 2 bases and 2 bases respectively, with 7 bases between them. CDR1 and CDR2 (germline): SGDLS, YYNGEE. The CDR3 extends over 13 amino acids. The CDR3 DNA reads TGTGCCAGCAGCGTGGAGGGAAACACTGAAGCTTTCTTT. This gives the protein CASSVEGNTEAFF.

The chain carries TRBV6-5 and TRBJ2-3; 8 bases are a match to TRBD2. Germline trimming cut 3 bases from V and 3 bases from J; bases unmatched to any gene: 5. Germline CDR1 and CDR2: MNHEY and SVGAGI. This CDR3 is 15 amino acids long. The CDR3 nucleotides read TGTGCCAGCAGTTATGACGGGGGGGTAACAGATACGCAGTATTTT. Encoded protein: CASSYDGGVTDTQYF.

In DNA form, the CDR3 reads TGCGCCAGCAGCCGGGACAGGCCCCTTAACTATGGCTACACCTTC. It is translated as CASSRDRPLNYGYTF. The chain employs TRBV4-3 and TRBJ1-2; 8 nucleotides align to TRBD1. J was trimmed by 1 base and V by 4 bases; bases with no gene match: 5. This CDR3 is built from 15 residues. Germline V gene lookup returns CDR1 LGHNA and CDR2 YSLEER.

The gene calls are TRBV7-3 and TRBJ2-1, with D perhaps matching TRBD2 (6 bases). V dropped 2 bases and J dropped 6 bases, with 17 bases sitting between them. The CDR3 has 16 residues. From germline, CDR1 is SGHTA and CDR2 FQGTGA. The CDR3: CASSLGYGRIGNEQFF. The CDR3 nucleotides read TGTGCCAGCAGCTTAGGGTACGGGAGAATCGGCAATGAGCAGTTCTTC.

The genes are TRBV25-1 and TRBJ2-3, with D perhaps TRBD1 (5 bases). From germline, CDR1 is MGHDK and CDR2 SYGVNS. The CDR3 is 16 residues long. V was clipped by 2 bases and J by 0 bases, with 12 bases between them. CDR3 in DNA: TGTGCCAGCAGTGAAGGGGCCAGAGAAAGCACAGATACGCAGTATTTT. Encoded protein: CASSEGARESTDTQYF.

The chain couples TRBV6-2 or TRBV6-3 to TRBJ1-1, with D tentatively TRBD1 (5 bases). The CDR3 is 16 amino acids. V gave up 0 bases and J gave up 0 bases, with 11 bases separating them. CDR1 MNHEY and CDR2 SVGEGT come from the germline V gene. DNA for the CDR3: TGTGCCAGCAGTTACTCCTCTGGGGGGGTGAACACTGAAGCTTTCTTT. The encoded protein is CASSYSSGGVNTEAFF.

CDR3 amino acids: CASEGSRNSPLHF. For the CDR3, the DNA is TGTGCCAGCGAGGGCAGCCGGAATTCACCCCTCCACTTT. The chain has TRBV28 and TRBJ1-6; D unresolved. Trimming cost V 8 bases and J 7 bases, with 12 bases left between them. The CDR3 consists of 13 residues. CDR1 MDHEN and CDR2 SYDVKM come from the germline V gene.

V is TRBV7-3 and J is TRBJ2-5; 8 bases match TRBD2. Germline V gene sequence: CDR1 SGHTA, CDR2 FQGTGA. V was pared by 5 bases and J by 1 base, with 3 bases of the junction left unmatched. This CDR3 is 14 amino acids long. Here the CDR3 DNA reads TGTGCCAGCAGCCTCAGCGGGGGCCAAGAGACCCAGTACTTC. It is translated as CASSLSGGQETQYF.

This chain connects TRBV18 to TRBJ2-5, with unresolved D. V gave up 6 bases and J gave up 4 bases, with 9 bases separating them. The CDR3 is 12 amino acids. Germline V gene data show CDR1 as KGHSH and CDR2 as LQKENI. CDR3 protein: CASSTSRETQYF. For the CDR3, the DNA is TGTGCCAGCTCGACTTCTAGAGAGACCCAGTACTTC.

The genes are TRBV24-1 and TRBJ2-7; TRBD1 aligns across 7 bases. With 2 bases clipped from V and 2 bases from J, the junction kept 8 bases outside the gene matches. The CDR3 runs 16 residues. The germline gives CDR1 KGHDR, CDR2 SFDVKD. The CDR3 reads CATSDSDREKAYEQYF. Written as DNA, the CDR3 is TGTGCCACCAGTGATTCCGACAGGGAAAAGGCCTACGAGCAGTACTTC.

The chain couples TRBV11-3 to TRBJ2-2; 8 positions agree with TRBD2. The germline V gene has CDR1 SGHNT and CDR2 YENEEA. V shed 6 bases, J shed 0 bases, and the junction held 0 bases outside the gene matches. The CDR3 length is 14 residues. This CDR3 reads CASRLAANTGELFF. CDR3 nucleotides: TGTGCCAGCAGACTAGCGGCGAACACCGGGGAGCTGTTTTTT.

V is TRBV5-4 and J is TRBJ1-2; possibly TRBD1 for D (6 bases). Per germline, CDR1 SGHNT and CDR2 YYREEE (reference sequence). Trimming pared 4 bases from V and 5 bases from J, leaving 12 bases between. The CDR3 has 13 residues. The CDR3 DNA reads as TGTGCCAGCAGCCCGCGACAGGATTATGGCTACACCTTC. It is translated as CASSPRQDYGYTF. The whole variable domain, remainder taken from reference TRBV5-4 and TRBJ1-2, is ETGVTQSPTHLIKTRGQQVTLRCSSQSGHNTVSWYQQALGQGPQFIFQYYREEENGRGNFPPRFSGLQFPNYSSELNVNALELDDSALYLCASSPRQDYGYTFGSGTRLTVV.